One sample yielded the 16 T cell receptor beta chains listed below, sequenced in a study of patients and donors after allogeneic stem cell transplantation. TCRdb used MiXCR to reprocess the RT-PCR reads, holding one entry per CDR3 protein. The sample lists over 400,000 distinct CDR3 sequences, roughly 17% occurring once. Sequencing was carried out using blood, either unsorted or a sorted T cell fraction (not recorded which). The receptors originated from a human donor who was either an allogeneic HSCT recipient or a stem cell or donor lymphocyte infusion donor (not recorded which). It is not recorded whose cells these are; they may come from a transplant donor.

The chain recombines TRBV3-1 with TRBJ2-1, with D perhaps assigned TRBD1 or TRBD2 (6 bases each). The CDR3 extends over 16 amino acids. The V gene's germline CDR1 is LGHDT and CDR2 YNNKEL (reference sequence). The V and J ends lost 3 bases and 2 bases respectively, with 14 bases between them. The CDR3 protein is CASSHIPGAPYNEQFF. The CDR3, as DNA: TGTGCCAGCAGCCACATTCCGGGGGCTCCCTACAATGAGCAGTTCTTC.

This clonotype came up many times. The J gene is TRBJ2-3, the V gene TRBV20-1; D is unclear. Per the germline V gene, CDR1 is DFQATT and CDR2 is SNEGSKA (reference sequence). The germline V and J ends were trimmed by 6 bases and 0 bases, with 22 bases remaining between them. This CDR3 has 17 residues. DNA of the CDR3: TGCAGTGCCTACAGCCCCCGGCGGAGAACTAGCACAGATACGCAGTATTTT. Translated, it gives CSAYSPRRRTSTDTQYF.

This clonotype has only a few counts. V usage is TRBV5-6 and J usage is TRBJ1-3; 9 positions match TRBD1. The junction had 8 bases not matched to a gene; V was cut back by 4 bases and J by 3 bases. Germline V lookup: CDR1 SGHDT, CDR2 YYEEEE. This CDR3 is 16 amino acids long. This chain's CDR3 is CASSGDRGMSGNTIYF. Written as DNA, the CDR3 is TGTGCCAGCAGCGGCGACAGGGGGATGAGTGGAAACACCATATATTTT. Full variable domain (remainder filled in from reference TRBV5-6 and TRBJ1-3): DAGVTQSPTHLIKTRGQQVTLRCSPKSGHDTVSWYQQALGQGPQFIFQYYEEEERQRGNFPDRFSGHQFPNYSSELNVNALLLGDSALYLCASSGDRGMSGNTIYFGEGSWLTVV.

The rearrangement uses TRBV4-1 and TRBJ2-1; 8 nucleotides align to TRBD2. The CDR3 is 15 amino acids. CDR1 and CDR2 (germline): MGHRA, YSYEKL. V shed 2 bases and J 5 bases; nucleotides not matched to a gene: 5. In nucleotides, the CDR3 is TGCGCCAGCAGCCAACGGGGGGGTAGCCACAATGAGCAGTTCTTC. This codes for CASSQRGGSHNEQFF.

The chain links TRBV6-1 to TRBJ1-1; TRBD1 might be the D (6 bases). There are 16 residues in the CDR3. V lost 10 bases, J lost 4 bases, and 25 bases lay in between. CDR1 and CDR2 (germline): MNHNS, SASEGT. This CDR3 reads CATNQQGRGAGTEAFF. Written as DNA, the CDR3 is TGTGCCACCAACCAACAGGGTCGCGGAGCGGGCACTGAAGCTTTCTTT.

This sequence joins TRBV20-1 and TRBJ2-2, with TRBD2 identical over 7 bases. This CDR3 is built from 18 residues. CDR1 and CDR2 (germline): DFQATT, SNEGSKA (reference sequence). Losses at the gene ends were 0 bases for V and 6 bases for J; bases not matched to a gene: 16. This chain's CDR3 is CSARDFFKGGGEAGELFF. The DNA for the CDR3 is TGCAGTGCTAGAGATTTTTTCAAGGGCGGGGGAGAGGCCGGGGAGCTGTTTTTT.

The chain is built from TRBV5-1 and TRBJ2-1; 11 nucleotides match TRBD2. The CDR3 length is 15 residues. Germline-derived CDR1 and CDR2 are SGHRS and YFSETQ. Trimming cost V 4 bases and J 5 bases; bases outside gene matches: 5. The CDR3 is CASSLLAGDNNEQFF. DNA for the CDR3: TGCGCCAGCAGCCTACTAGCGGGAGACAACAATGAGCAGTTCTTC.

This clonotype was detected a few times. The chain combines TRBV7-2 with TRBJ2-5; TRBD1 or TRBD2 may be the D gene (6 bases each). The CDR3 covers 15 residues. Germline-derived CDR1 and CDR2 are SGHTA and FQGNSA. V dropped 3 bases and J dropped 5 bases, with 16 bases sitting between them. The CDR3 DNA sequence: TGTGCCAGCAGCTTTAGGGGGGCCGGGGGCGAGACCCAGTACTTC. Protein sequence: CASSFRGAGGETQYF.

This clonotype was picked up a small number of times. The chain links TRBV7-9 to TRBJ1-2; 7 nucleotides align to TRBD1. The J segment lost 8 bases and the V segment lost 3 bases, leaving 12 bases of the junction unmatched. Looked up from germline, CDR1 is SEHNR and CDR2 is FQNEAQ (reference sequence). The CDR3 sequence is 15 residues long. CDR3 in DNA: TGTGCCAGCAGCTTTACCGGGACAGCTACAGGCGGCTACACCTTC. Its protein is CASSFTGTATGGYTF.

This clonotype was seen a few times. V is TRBV13 and J is TRBJ2-5, with D possibly matching TRBD1 (5 bases). Germline V gene sequence: CDR1 PRHDT, CDR2 FYEKMQ (reference sequence). Deletions cut 4 bases from V and 0 bases from J, with 18 bases between. This CDR3 has 17 residues. CDR3 bases: TGTGCCAGCAGCTCTGGGCGCTGGGGCTGGGACCAAGAGACCCAGTACTTC. Its protein product is CASSSGRWGWDQETQYF.

The sample holds a few counts of this clonotype. The genes are TRBV9 and TRBJ2-5; no clear D. The germline V gene has CDR1 SGDLS and CDR2 YYNGEE. The CDR3 is 14 residues long. The germline V and J ends were trimmed by 0 bases and 5 bases, with 11 bases remaining between them. The CDR3 here is CASSVVPGRETQYF. The DNA of the CDR3 is TGTGCCAGCAGCGTAGTTCCCGGTCGGGAGACCCAGTACTTC.

This chain links TRBV7-8 with TRBJ2-2, with D uncertain. Looked up from germline, CDR1 is SGHVS and CDR2 is FQNEAQ. Trimming took off 5 bases at V and 6 bases at J, with 13 bases between the two ends. The CDR3 contains 14 residues. As DNA, the CDR3 is TGTGCCAGCAGCCTACTATTAGAAGCCGGGGAGCTGTTTTTT. Its protein product is CASSLLLEAGELFF.

This clonotype has only a few counts. V gene TRBV4-1 combines with J gene TRBJ1-1; D possibly corresponds to TRBD1 (5 bases). The germline gives CDR1 MGHRA, CDR2 YSYEKL. CDR3 length: 13 amino acids. The V and J ends lost 5 bases and 7 bases respectively, with 14 bases between them. The CDR3 DNA sequence: TGCGCCAGCAGCTCCCCGGGACGGCTTGAAGCTTTCTTT. Protein product: CASSSPGRLEAFF.

The CDR3 bases are TGTGCCAGCAGCACCTACACACGATCTGAAGCTTTCTTT. It specifies CASSTYTRSEAFF. The chain employs TRBV7-2 and TRBJ1-1; D is undetermined. The germline V gene has CDR1 SGHTA and CDR2 FQGNSA. The CDR3 totals 13 residues. V lost 5 bases, J lost 6 bases, and 13 bases lay in between.

This clonotype has more than one count but fewer than ten. The chain employs TRBV4-1 and TRBJ1-1; 11 nucleotides line up with TRBD1. After removal of 2 bases from V and 7 bases from J, the junction contained 6 bases not matched to a gene. The CDR3 loop spans 15 amino acids. The germline V gene encodes CDR1 MGHRA and CDR2 YSYEKL. The CDR3 region is CASSQIGQGAGEAFF. In DNA, the CDR3 is TGCGCCAGCAGCCAAATAGGACAGGGGGCGGGTGAAGCTTTCTTT.

This clonotype turned up a few times. The chain links TRBV12-3 or TRBV12-4 to TRBJ2-5, with D maybe TRBD2 (5 bases). This CDR3 has 11 amino acids. The V gene lost 7 bases and the J gene lost 7 bases, with 10 bases spanning the gap. CDR3 bases: TGTGCCAGCAAAGGTGCGGGGACCCAGTACTTC. Translated, it gives CASKGAGTQYF.